Each of the 30 T cell receptor beta chains below was sequenced from the same sample in a study of OX40 agonist ivuxolimab in advanced cancers. TCRdb keeps only in-frame clones here, not all; method: immunoSEQ multiplex PCR. The sample consists of 68,000 or so clones, 80% to 85% of them appearing once. The material sequenced was CD4+ or CD8+ T cells sorted from blood, taken in a trial of the OX40 agonist ivuxolimab. The receptors were sampled from an adult with an advanced solid tumor such as melanoma, head and neck, liver or kidney cancer.

This chain joins TRBV4-2 and TRBJ1-1; D call uncertain. V lost 1 base and J 0 bases, leaving 9 bases between the germline ends. The CDR3 totals 15 residues. Germline CDR1 is LGHNA and CDR2 is YNFKEQ. The chain's CDR3 is CASSQGLIVNTEAFF. CDR3 coding DNA: TGTGCCAGCAGCCAAGGACTCATAGTGAACACTGAAGCTTTCTTT.

This chain uses TRBV7-2 with TRBJ2-7, with D perhaps matching TRBD1 (6 bases). Per the germline V gene, CDR1 is SGHTA and CDR2 is FQGNSA. The CDR3 loop spans 13 amino acids. V shed 1 base and J shed 3 bases, with 7 bases lying between them. The DNA of the CDR3 is TGTGCCAGCAGCTTAGACAGGGTCTACGAGCAGTACTTC. Its translation: CASSLDRVYEQYF.

This clone was counted ten times or more. The V gene is TRBV7-3, the J gene TRBJ1-2; 9 bases agree with TRBD1. Germline V CDR1 and CDR2: SGHTA, FQGTGA. This CDR3 is 12 amino acids long. Unmatched junction bases numbered 5, after V lost 7 bases and J lost 8 bases. CDR3 region: CASTAGTGGYTF. CDR3 DNA sequence: TGTGCCAGCACGGCCGGGACAGGGGGCTACACCTTC. Full variable domain (remainder filled in from reference TRBV7-3 and TRBJ1-2): GAGVSQTPSNKVTEKGKYVELRCDPISGHTALYWYRQSLGQGPEFLIYFQGTGAADDSGLPNDRFFAVRPEGSVSTLKIQRTERGDSAVYLCASTAGTGGYTFGSGTRLTVV.

The genes are TRBV10-1 and TRBJ2-3; 8 bases map to TRBD2. CDR1 is WNHNN, CDR2 SYGVQD, per germline (reference sequence). The CDR3 runs to 14 residues. The ends lost 3 bases at V and 5 bases at J; junction bases unmatched: 4. CDR3 DNA sequence: TGCGCCAGCAGTGACGGGACTAGACAAGATACGCAGTATTTT. Amino acid sequence: CASSDGTRQDTQYF.

This clone came up a few times. V usage is TRBV2 and J usage is TRBJ2-2; unclear D gene. The germline gives CDR1 SNHLY, CDR2 FYNNEI. CDR3 size: 12 residues. V lost 6 bases, J lost 6 bases, and 8 bases lay in between. The CDR3 nucleotides are TGTGCCAGCAGCATGGGTTCCGGGGAGCTGTTTTTT. This encodes CASSMGSGELFF.

The genes are TRBV6-1 and TRBJ2-7, with 7 bases fitting TRBD1. Per germline, CDR1 MNHNS and CDR2 SASEGT. CDR3 length equals 14 residues. With 8 bases clipped from V and 1 base from J, the junction kept 8 bases outside the gene matches. CDR3 nucleotides: TGTGCCAGCCTCTCTAGGACAGGTTCCTACGAGCAGTACTTC. Protein sequence: CASLSRTGSYEQYF.

The V gene is TRBV5-1, the J gene TRBJ2-2; tentative D call: TRBD1 (6 bases). The V end was cut by 0 bases, the J end by 4 bases, with 13 bases between. Germline CDR1 reads SGHRS; CDR2 reads YFSETQ. This CDR3 contains 16 residues. The CDR3 loop reads CASSLEGDPGTGELFF. The CDR3 DNA reads as TGCGCCAGCAGCTTGGAGGGGGACCCGGGCACCGGGGAGCTGTTTTTT.

The chain carries TRBV10-1 and TRBJ2-7; no reliable D call. CDR1 is WNHNN and CDR2 is SYGVQD in the germline V gene (reference sequence). The CDR3 totals 12 residues. The V gene lost 0 bases and the J gene lost 6 bases, with 6 bases spanning the gap. DNA for the CDR3: TGCGCCAGCAGTGAGTCGAAGGCCGAGCAGTACGTC. It translates to CASSESKAEQYV.

This sequence joins TRBV28 and TRBJ2-7; D may be TRBD1 or TRBD2 (6 bases each). Trimming took off 10 bases at V and 2 bases at J, with 21 bases between the two ends. Germline V gene sequence: CDR1 MDHEN, CDR2 SYDVKM. The CDR3 covers 15 residues. CDR3 region: CATREGGVIPYEQYF. CDR3 DNA sequence: TGTGCCACCCGTGAGGGGGGAGTCATCCCCTACGAGCAGTACTTC.

The genes are TRBV9 and TRBJ2-3; TRBD1 aligns across 7 bases. The V and J ends lost 4 bases and 5 bases, in that order; junction bases with no gene match: 7. Germline V gene data show CDR1 as SGDLS and CDR2 as YYNGEE. The CDR3 contains 14 residues. As DNA, the CDR3 is TGTGCCAGCAGCCTCACAGGGGCAAGAGATACGCAGTATTTT. Protein product: CASSLTGARDTQYF. The full variable domain, its missing parts supplied by reference TRBV9 and TRBJ2-3, is DSGVTQTPKHLITATGQRVTLRCSPRSGDLSVYWYQQSLDQGLQFLIQYYNGEERAKGNILERFSAQQFPDLHSELNLSSLELGDSALYFCASSLTGARDTQYFGPGTRLTVL.

V is TRBV4-3 and J is TRBJ1-2; no clear D. The CDR3 runs to 14 residues. The germline V gene encodes CDR1 LGHNA and CDR2 YSLEER. The ends were cut back, 1 base at V and 3 bases at J, with 9 bases in the middle. The DNA of the CDR3 is TGCGCCAGCAGCCAAGTGGTGACGGACTATGGCTACACCTTC. Translating it yields CASSQVVTDYGYTF.

J is TRBJ2-2 and V is TRBV7-6, with TRBD2 as a possible D gene (5 bases). The CDR3 covers 15 residues. The V gene's germline CDR1 is SGHVS and CDR2 FNYEAQ. V was cut by 3 bases and J by 5 bases, with 13 bases left in between. The CDR3 nucleotides read TGTGCCAGCAGCTTGTCAAATGGAGGAACCGGGGAGCTGTTTTTT. This encodes CASSLSNGGTGELFF.

The V and J genes are TRBV18 and TRBJ2-3; possible D gene TRBD2, 6 bases. The V and J ends lost 0 bases and 8 bases respectively, with 12 bases between them. Per germline, CDR1 KGHSH and CDR2 LQKENI. The CDR3 contains 14 residues. Here the CDR3 reads CASSPPGTLVTQYF. In DNA, the CDR3 is TGTGCCAGCTCACCACCCGGGACTCTAGTTACGCAGTATTTT.

Only one count was recorded for this clone. This sequence joins TRBV19 and TRBJ2-1, with D perhaps matching TRBD1 (5 bases). The CDR3 sequence is 16 residues long. The germline V and J ends were trimmed by 1 base and 0 bases, with 10 bases remaining between them. Germline V gene sequence: CDR1 LNHDA, CDR2 SQIVND (reference sequence). CDR3 bases: TGTGCCAGTAGTATAGTGGGGCGAAGCTCCTACAATGAGCAGTTCTTC. This gives the protein CASSIVGRSSYNEQFF. The variable domain in full, with the rest retrieved from reference TRBV19 and TRBJ2-1, is DGGITQSPKYLFRKEGQNVTLSCEQNLNHDAMYWYRQDPGQGLRLIYYSQIVNDFQKGDIAEGYSVSREKKESFPLTVTSAQKNPTAFYLCASSIVGRSSYNEQFFGPGTRLTVL.

In this sample, this clone turned up many times. This chain connects TRBV19 to TRBJ1-6; 8 bases fit TRBD1. The V gene end was trimmed by 4 bases and the J gene end by 9 bases; junction bases not matched to a gene: 5. The CDR3 has 14 amino acids. Germline CDR1 LNHDA, CDR2 SQIVND (reference sequence). The CDR3 region is CASSTDRGGSPLHF. In nucleotides, the CDR3 is TGTGCCAGTAGTACCGACAGGGGAGGTTCACCCCTCCACTTT. The full variable domain, with the rest looked up from reference TRBV19 and TRBJ1-6, is DGGITQSPKYLFRKEGQNVTLSCEQNLNHDAMYWYRQDPGQGLRLIYYSQIVNDFQKGDIAEGYSVSREKKESFPLTVTSAQKNPTAFYLCASSTDRGGSPLHFGNGTRLTVT.

This sequence joins TRBV7-8 and TRBJ2-2, with 7 bases identical to TRBD2. The V gene end was trimmed by 0 bases and the J gene end by 7 bases; junction bases not matched to a gene: 5. Germline CDR1 and CDR2: SGHVS and FQNEAQ. The CDR3 contains 15 residues. CDR3: CASSLAGGLVGELFF. The CDR3 nucleotides are TGTGCCAGCAGCTTAGCGGGAGGGTTGGTCGGGGAGCTGTTTTTT.

This clone has only one observation. The chain joins TRBV4-2 to TRBJ2-7; D remains unclear. CDR3 length: 14 amino acids. V was shortened by 5 bases and J by 5 bases, with 16 bases between the two germline ends. From germline, CDR1 is LGHNA and CDR2 YNFKEQ. The CDR3 loop reads CASSLGRSPDEQYV. CDR3 coding DNA: TGTGCCAGCAGCTTGGGCCGGAGCCCCGACGAGCAGTACGTC.

The V gene is TRBV5-4, the J gene TRBJ2-5; a weak D match, TRBD1 (6 bases). V lost 2 bases and J 0 bases, leaving 8 bases between the germline ends. Per the germline V gene, CDR1 is SGHNT and CDR2 is YYREEE (reference sequence). CDR3 size: 14 residues. The CDR3 reads CASSLDRYQETQYF. CDR3 DNA: TGTGCCAGCAGCTTAGACAGGTACCAAGAGACCCAGTACTTC.

This clone was recorded a few times. This chain links TRBV2 with TRBJ2-1, with D hard to call. Per germline, CDR1 SNHLY and CDR2 FYNNEI. Trimming cost V 2 bases and J 0 bases, with 23 bases left between them. The CDR3 is 20 residues long. The CDR3: CASSEPLFGLAGRSYNEQFF. CDR3 sequence (DNA): TGTGCCAGCAGTGAACCCCTTTTCGGCTTGGCTGGGCGCTCCTACAATGAGCAGTTCTTC.

J is TRBJ2-3 and V is TRBV5-1; TRBD1 matches at 9 bases. The germline CDR1 and CDR2 sequences are SGHRS and YFSETQ. This CDR3 has 18 amino acids. Germline trimming cut 4 bases from V and 0 bases from J; bases unmatched to any gene: 12. Written as DNA, the CDR3 is TGCGCCAGCAGCGCTGGACGGCCGGACAGGGGCAGCACAGATACGCAGTATTTT. As protein: CASSAGRPDRGSTDTQYF.

Here the CDR3 reads CSAGGGRTDTQYF. In nucleotides, the CDR3 is TGCAGCGCGGGGGGAGGACGCACAGATACGCAGTATTTT. The chain links TRBV29-1 to TRBJ2-3; 7 bases are a match to TRBD2. The CDR3 runs 13 residues. After removal of 7 bases from V and 1 base from J, the junction contained 5 bases not matched to a gene. Germline V gene lookup returns CDR1 SQVTM and CDR2 ANQGSEA.

This clone has a handful of counts. This rearrangement joins TRBV11-1 to TRBJ2-1, with 7 bases fitting TRBD1. Losses at the gene ends were 5 bases for V and 4 bases for J; bases not matched to a gene: 5. Germline values: CDR1 SGHAT, CDR2 FQDESV (reference sequence). The CDR3 runs to 14 residues. CDR3 sequence reads: CASSPRDRYNEQFF. CDR3 bases: TGTGCCAGCAGCCCCCGGGACAGATACAATGAGCAGTTCTTC.

The rearrangement joins TRBV4-1 to TRBJ2-7; D tentatively fits TRBD1 or TRBD2 (5 bases each). The CDR3 is made up of 16 amino acids. Germline V gives CDR1 MGHRA, CDR2 YSYEKL. The V end was cut by 4 bases, the J end by 0 bases, with 16 bases between. DNA of the CDR3: TGCGCCAGCAGCCCTTCACCGGGACGGAGCTCCTACGAGCAGTACGTC. Protein: CASSPSPGRSSYEQYV.

The V call is TRBV7-3, the J call TRBJ2-1; D is unresolved. The length of the CDR3 is 16 residues. Germline values: CDR1 SGHTA, CDR2 FQGTGA. Trimming stripped 2 bases from V and 0 bases from J, with 11 bases between. CDR3 residues: CASSLEAISSYNEQFF. For the CDR3, the DNA is TGTGCCAGCAGCTTAGAGGCCATAAGCTCCTACAATGAGCAGTTCTTC.

This clone was recorded a few times. The chain links TRBV12-5 to TRBJ1-1; possible D gene TRBD1, 6 bases. Germline V gene lookup returns CDR1 LGHNT and CDR2 FRNRAP. Trimming pared 3 bases from V and 3 bases from J, leaving 14 bases between. The CDR3 has 15 residues. The CDR3 DNA follows: TGTGCTAGTGGTTTAGGTACAGGGAGGGACACTGAAGCTTTCTTT. This codes for CASGLGTGRDTEAFF.

This chain joins TRBV5-4 and TRBJ2-7; 14 bases map to TRBD2. This CDR3 comprises 17 residues. Unmatched junction bases numbered 9, after V lost 3 bases and J lost 4 bases. Germline CDR1 reads SGHNT; CDR2 reads YYREEE (reference sequence). The CDR3 nucleotides are TGTGCCAGCAGCTCCCACAGACTAGCGGGAGGGCCATACGAGCAGTACTTC. Protein sequence: CASSSHRLAGGPYEQYF.

This clone was observed a single time. This sequence joins TRBV19 and TRBJ1-1; D unclear. This CDR3 contains 15 residues. The V end was cut by 7 bases, the J end by 0 bases, with 15 bases between. CDR1 is LNHDA, CDR2 SQIVND, per germline (reference sequence). CDR3 DNA sequence: TGTGCCAGTACCCCAGTCGGGCAGATGAACACTGAAGCTTTCTTT. It specifies CASTPVGQMNTEAFF. Supplemented by reference TRBV19 and TRBJ1-1, the full variable domain reads DGGITQSPKYLFRKEGQNVTLSCEQNLNHDAMYWYRQDPGQGLRLIYYSQIVNDFQKGDIAEGYSVSREKKESFPLTVTSAQKNPTAFYLCASTPVGQMNTEAFFGQGTRLTVV.

V usage is TRBV5-1 and J usage is TRBJ1-1; TRBD1 matches 8 bases. The V gene end was trimmed by 4 bases and the J gene end by 4 bases; junction bases not matched to a gene: 9. The length of the CDR3 is 15 residues. The germline V gene has CDR1 SGHRS and CDR2 YFSETQ. Written as DNA, the CDR3 is TGCGCCAGCAGCCCCGGACAGGGTACAGGCACTGAAGCTTTCTTT. Its translation is CASSPGQGTGTEAFF.

The genes are TRBV21-1 and TRBJ1-1. TRBV21-1 is recorded as a pseudogene. CDR3 length: 14 amino acids. The CDR3 coding sequence is TGTGCCAGCAGCAAAGAGCGCAGGGAGACTGAAGCTTTCTTT. Protein sequence: CASSKERRETEAFF.

This clone has just one count. The V and J genes are TRBV6-6 and TRBJ2-7, with 10 bases fitting TRBD1. The CDR3 is 13 residues long. V lost 5 bases, J lost 4 bases, and 2 bases stayed unmatched. Germline loops: CDR1 MNHNY, CDR2 SVGAGI (reference sequence). This CDR3 is CASSRDRGYEQYF. The CDR3 bases are TGTGCCAGCAGTCGGGACAGGGGTTACGAGCAGTACTTC.